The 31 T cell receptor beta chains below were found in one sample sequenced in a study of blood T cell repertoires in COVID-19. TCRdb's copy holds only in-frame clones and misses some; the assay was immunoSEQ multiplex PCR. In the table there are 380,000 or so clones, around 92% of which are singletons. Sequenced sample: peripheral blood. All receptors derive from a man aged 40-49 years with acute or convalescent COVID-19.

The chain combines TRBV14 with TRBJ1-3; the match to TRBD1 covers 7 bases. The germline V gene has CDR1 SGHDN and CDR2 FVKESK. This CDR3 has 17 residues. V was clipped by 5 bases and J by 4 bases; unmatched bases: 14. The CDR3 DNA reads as TGTGCCAGCAGCTTAAGCCGACAGGGTGGAGCAGGAAACACCATATATTTT. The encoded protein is CASSLSRQGGAGNTIYF.

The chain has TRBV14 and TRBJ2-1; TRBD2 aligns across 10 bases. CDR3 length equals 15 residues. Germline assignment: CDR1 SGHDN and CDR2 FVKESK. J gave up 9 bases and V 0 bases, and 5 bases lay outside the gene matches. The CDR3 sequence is CASSQEGLAGVEQFF. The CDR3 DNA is TGTGCCAGCAGCCAAGAGGGGCTAGCGGGAGTTGAGCAGTTCTTC.

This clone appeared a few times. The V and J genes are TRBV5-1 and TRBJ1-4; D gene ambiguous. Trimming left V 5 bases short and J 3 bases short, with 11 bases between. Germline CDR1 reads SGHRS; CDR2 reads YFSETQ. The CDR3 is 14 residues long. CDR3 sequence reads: CASSPSSANEKLFF. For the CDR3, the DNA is TGCGCCAGCAGTCCATCCTCGGCTAATGAAAAACTGTTTTTT.

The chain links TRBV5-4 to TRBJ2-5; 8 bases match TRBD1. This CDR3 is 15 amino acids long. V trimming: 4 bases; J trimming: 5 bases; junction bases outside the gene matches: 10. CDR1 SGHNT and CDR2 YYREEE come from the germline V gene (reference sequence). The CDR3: CASSVIDRGWETQYF. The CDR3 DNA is TGTGCCAGCAGCGTCATCGACAGGGGTTGGGAGACCCAGTACTTC. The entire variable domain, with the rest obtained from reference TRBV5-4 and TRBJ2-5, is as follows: ETGVTQSPTHLIKTRGQQVTLRCSSQSGHNTVSWYQQALGQGPQFIFQYYREEENGRGNFPPRFSGLQFPNYSSELNVNALELDDSALYLCASSVIDRGWETQYFGPGTRLLVL.

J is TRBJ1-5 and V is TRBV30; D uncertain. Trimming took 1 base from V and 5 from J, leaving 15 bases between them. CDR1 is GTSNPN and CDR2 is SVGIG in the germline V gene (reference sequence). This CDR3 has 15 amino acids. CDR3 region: CAWSARGSFHQPQHF. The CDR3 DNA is TGTGCCTGGAGTGCCCGCGGGAGTTTTCATCAGCCCCAGCATTTT.

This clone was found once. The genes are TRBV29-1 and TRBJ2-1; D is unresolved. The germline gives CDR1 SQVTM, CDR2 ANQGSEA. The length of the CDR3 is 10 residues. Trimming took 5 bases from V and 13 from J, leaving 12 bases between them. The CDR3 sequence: CSVFETSQFF. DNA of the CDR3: TGCAGCGTTTTCGAGACTTCCCAGTTCTTC.

The CDR3 coding sequence is TGTGCCAGCAGTCCCTATTCGGACAGGGTGAACACTGAAGCTTTCTTT. It yields the protein CASSPYSDRVNTEAFF. The chain couples TRBV28 to TRBJ1-1, with TRBD1 matching 8 bases. The germline gives CDR1 MDHEN, CDR2 SYDVKM. J lost 0 bases, V lost 5 bases, and 8 bases had no gene match. The CDR3 contains 16 residues.

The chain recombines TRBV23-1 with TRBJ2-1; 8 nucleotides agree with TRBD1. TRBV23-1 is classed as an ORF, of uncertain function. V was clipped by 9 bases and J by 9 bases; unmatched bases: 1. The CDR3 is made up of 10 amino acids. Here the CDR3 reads CARDRGEQFF. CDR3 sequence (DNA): TGCGCCAGAGACAGGGGTGAGCAGTTCTTC.

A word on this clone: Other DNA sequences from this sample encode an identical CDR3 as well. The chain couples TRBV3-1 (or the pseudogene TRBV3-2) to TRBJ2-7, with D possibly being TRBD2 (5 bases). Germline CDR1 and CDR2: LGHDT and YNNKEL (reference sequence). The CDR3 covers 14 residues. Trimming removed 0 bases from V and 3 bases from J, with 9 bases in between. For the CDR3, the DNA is TGTGCCAGCAGCCAAGATGGTCGGGACTACGAGCAGTACTTC. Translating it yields CASSQDGRDYEQYF.

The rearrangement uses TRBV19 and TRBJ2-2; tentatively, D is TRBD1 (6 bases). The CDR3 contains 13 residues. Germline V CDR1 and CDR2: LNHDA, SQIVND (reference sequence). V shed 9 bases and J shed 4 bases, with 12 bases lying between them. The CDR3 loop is CASRTETTGELFF. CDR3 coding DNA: TGTGCCAGCCGGACAGAGACCACCGGGGAGCTGTTTTTT.

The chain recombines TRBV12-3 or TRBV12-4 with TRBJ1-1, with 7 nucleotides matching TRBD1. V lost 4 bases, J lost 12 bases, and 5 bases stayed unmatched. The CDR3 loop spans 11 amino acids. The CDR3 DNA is TGTGCCAGCAGTTCGGGACAGCGGTCTTTCTTT. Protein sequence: CASSSGQRSFF.

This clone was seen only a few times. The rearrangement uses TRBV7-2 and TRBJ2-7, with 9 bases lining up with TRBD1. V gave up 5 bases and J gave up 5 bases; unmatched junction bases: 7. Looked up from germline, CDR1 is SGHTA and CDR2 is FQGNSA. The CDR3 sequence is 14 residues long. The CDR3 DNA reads TGTGCCAGCAGCCCGACAGGGGGGGCAAACGAGCAGTACTTC. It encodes CASSPTGGANEQYF.

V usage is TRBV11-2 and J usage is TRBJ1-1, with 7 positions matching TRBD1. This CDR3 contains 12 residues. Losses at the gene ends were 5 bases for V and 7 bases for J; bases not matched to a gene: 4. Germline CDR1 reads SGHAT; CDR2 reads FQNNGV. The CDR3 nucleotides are TGTGCCAGCAGCATGGGACAGATTGAAGCTTTCTTT. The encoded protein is CASSMGQIEAFF.

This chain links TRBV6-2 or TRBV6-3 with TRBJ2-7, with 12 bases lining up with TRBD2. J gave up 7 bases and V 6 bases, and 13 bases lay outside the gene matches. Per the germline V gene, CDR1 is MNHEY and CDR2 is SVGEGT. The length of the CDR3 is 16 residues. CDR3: CASSESLAGGPREQYF. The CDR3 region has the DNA TGTGCCAGCAGCGAAAGTCTAGCGGGAGGGCCGCGTGAGCAGTACTTC.

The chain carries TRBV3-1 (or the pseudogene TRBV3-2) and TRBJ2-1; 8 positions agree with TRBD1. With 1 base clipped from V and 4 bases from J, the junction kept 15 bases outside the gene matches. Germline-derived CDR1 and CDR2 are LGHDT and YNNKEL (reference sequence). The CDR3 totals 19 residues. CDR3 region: CASSQGPGRAGGAYNEQFF. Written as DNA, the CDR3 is TGTGCCAGCAGCCAAGGACCCGGGCGGGCAGGGGGCGCATACAATGAGCAGTTCTTC.

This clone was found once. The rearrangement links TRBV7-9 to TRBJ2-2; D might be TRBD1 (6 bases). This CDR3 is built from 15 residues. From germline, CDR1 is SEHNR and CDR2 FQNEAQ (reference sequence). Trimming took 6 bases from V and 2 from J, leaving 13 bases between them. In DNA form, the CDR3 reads TGTGCCAGCAGGAACAGGGCATTTAACACCGGGGAGCTGTTTTTT. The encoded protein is CASRNRAFNTGELFF.

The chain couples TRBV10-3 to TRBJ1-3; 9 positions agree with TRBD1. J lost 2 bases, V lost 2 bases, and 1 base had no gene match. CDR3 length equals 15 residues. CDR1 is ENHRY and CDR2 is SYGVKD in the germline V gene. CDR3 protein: CAISEGQGTGNTIYF. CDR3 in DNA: TGTGCCATCAGTGAGGGACAGGGGACTGGAAACACCATATATTTT.

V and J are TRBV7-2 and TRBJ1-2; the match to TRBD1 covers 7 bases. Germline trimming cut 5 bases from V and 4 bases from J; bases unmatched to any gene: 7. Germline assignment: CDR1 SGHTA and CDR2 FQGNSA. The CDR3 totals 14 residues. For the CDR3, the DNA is TGTGCCAGCAGCCAGGGGGTTACCGCCTATGGCTACACCTTC. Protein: CASSQGVTAYGYTF.

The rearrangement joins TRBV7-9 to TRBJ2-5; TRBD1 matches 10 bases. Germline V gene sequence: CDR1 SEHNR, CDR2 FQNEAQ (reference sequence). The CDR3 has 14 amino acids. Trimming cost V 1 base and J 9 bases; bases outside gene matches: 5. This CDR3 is CASSLGQGAQAQYF. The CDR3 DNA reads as TGTGCCAGCAGCTTAGGACAGGGGGCGCAGGCCCAGTACTTC.

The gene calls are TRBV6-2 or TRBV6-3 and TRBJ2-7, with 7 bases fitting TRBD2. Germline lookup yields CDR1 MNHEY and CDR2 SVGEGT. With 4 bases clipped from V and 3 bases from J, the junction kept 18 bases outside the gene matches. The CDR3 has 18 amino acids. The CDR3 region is CASSFQIRSGADYYEQYF. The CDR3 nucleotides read TGTGCCAGCAGTTTCCAGATAAGGAGCGGGGCCGACTACTACGAGCAGTACTTC.

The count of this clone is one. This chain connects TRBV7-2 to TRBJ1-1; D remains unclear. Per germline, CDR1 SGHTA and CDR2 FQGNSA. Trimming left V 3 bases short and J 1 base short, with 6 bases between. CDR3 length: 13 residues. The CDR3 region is CASSLAGNTEAFF. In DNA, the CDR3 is TGTGCCAGCAGCTTGGCAGGGAACACTGAAGCTTTCTTT.

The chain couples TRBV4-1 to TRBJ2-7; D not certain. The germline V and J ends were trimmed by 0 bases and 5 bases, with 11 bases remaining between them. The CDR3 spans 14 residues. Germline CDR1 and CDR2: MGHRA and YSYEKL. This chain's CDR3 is CASSQEPTIHEQYF. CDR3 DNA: TGCGCCAGCAGCCAAGAACCAACAATTCACGAGCAGTACTTC.

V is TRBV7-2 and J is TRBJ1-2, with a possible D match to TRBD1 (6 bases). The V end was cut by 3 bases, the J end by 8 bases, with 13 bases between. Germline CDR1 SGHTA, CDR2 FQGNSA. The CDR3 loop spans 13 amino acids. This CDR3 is CASSFYTGTGYTF. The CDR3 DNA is TGTGCCAGCAGCTTTTACACAGGGACCGGCTACACCTTC. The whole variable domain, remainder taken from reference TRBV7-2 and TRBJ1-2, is GAGVSQSPSNKVTEKGKDVELRCDPISGHTALYWYRQSLGQGLEFLIYFQGNSAPDKSGLPSDRFSAERTGGSVSTLTIQRTQQEDSAVYLCASSFYTGTGYTFGSGTRLTVV.

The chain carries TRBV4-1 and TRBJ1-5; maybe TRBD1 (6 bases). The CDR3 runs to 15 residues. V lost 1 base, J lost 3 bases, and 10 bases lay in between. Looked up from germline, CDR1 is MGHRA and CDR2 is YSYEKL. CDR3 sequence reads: CASSQAGANNQPQHF. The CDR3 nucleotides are TGCGCCAGCAGCCAAGCAGGGGCTAACAATCAGCCCCAGCATTTT.

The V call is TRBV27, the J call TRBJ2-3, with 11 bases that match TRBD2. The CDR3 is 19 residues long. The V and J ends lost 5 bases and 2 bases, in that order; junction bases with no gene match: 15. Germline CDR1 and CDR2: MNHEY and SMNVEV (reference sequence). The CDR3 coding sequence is TGTGCCAGCAGTACTCGACAGGGTACTAGCGGGGGCCCCACAGATACGCAGTATTTT. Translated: CASSTRQGTSGGPTDTQYF.

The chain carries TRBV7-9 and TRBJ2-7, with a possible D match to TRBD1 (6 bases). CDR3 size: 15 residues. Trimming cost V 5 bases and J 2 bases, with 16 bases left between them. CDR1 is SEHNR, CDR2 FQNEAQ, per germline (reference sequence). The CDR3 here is CASSRSEGTTYEQYF. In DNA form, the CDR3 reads TGTGCCAGCAGCCGCTCAGAAGGGACAACCTACGAGCAGTACTTC. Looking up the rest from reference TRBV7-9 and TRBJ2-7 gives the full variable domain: DTGVSQNPRHKITKRGQNVTFRCDPISEHNRLYWYRQTLGQGPEFLTYFQNEAQLEKSRLLSDRFSAERPKGSFSTLEIQRTEQGDSAMYLCASSRSEGTTYEQYFGPGTRLTVT.

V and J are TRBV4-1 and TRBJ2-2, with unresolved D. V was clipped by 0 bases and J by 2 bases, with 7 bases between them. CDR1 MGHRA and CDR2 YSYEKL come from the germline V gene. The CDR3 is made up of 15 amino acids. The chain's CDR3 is CASSQEELNTGELFF. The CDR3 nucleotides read TGCGCCAGCAGCCAAGAGGAGCTTAACACCGGGGAGCTGTTTTTT.

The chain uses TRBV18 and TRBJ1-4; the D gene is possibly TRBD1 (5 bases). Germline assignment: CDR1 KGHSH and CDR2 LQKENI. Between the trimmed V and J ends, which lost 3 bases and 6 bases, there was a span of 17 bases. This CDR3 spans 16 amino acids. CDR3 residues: CASSPVPGRSDEKLFF. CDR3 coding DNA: TGTGCCAGCTCACCGGTTCCAGGGAGGAGTGATGAAAAACTGTTTTTT.

Here the CDR3 DNA reads TGTGCCAGCAGTTTGTGGCTCACTGAAGCTTTCTTT. Amino acid sequence: CASSLWLTEAFF. The V call is TRBV12-3 or TRBV12-4, the J call TRBJ1-1; D unresolved. V lost 3 bases, J lost 4 bases, and 6 bases lay in between. CDR3 length equals 12 residues.

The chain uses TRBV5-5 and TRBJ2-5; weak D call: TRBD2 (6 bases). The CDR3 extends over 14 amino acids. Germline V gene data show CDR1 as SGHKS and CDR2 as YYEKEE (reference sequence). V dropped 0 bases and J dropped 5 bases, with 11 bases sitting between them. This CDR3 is CASSLVRGGETQYF. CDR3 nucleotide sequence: TGTGCCAGCAGCTTGGTCCGAGGAGGGGAGACCCAGTACTTC.

CDR3 protein: CASSHTGTTRSYF. In nucleotides, the CDR3 is TGTGCCAGCAGCCACACAGGAACCACTCGGTCGTATTTT. The V and J genes are TRBV3-1 (or the pseudogene TRBV3-2) and TRBJ2-3; D perhaps matches TRBD1 (5 bases). The germline CDR1 and CDR2 sequences are LGHDT and YNNKEL (reference sequence). V was shortened by 3 bases and J by 14 bases, with 18 bases between the two germline ends. The CDR3 has 13 amino acids.